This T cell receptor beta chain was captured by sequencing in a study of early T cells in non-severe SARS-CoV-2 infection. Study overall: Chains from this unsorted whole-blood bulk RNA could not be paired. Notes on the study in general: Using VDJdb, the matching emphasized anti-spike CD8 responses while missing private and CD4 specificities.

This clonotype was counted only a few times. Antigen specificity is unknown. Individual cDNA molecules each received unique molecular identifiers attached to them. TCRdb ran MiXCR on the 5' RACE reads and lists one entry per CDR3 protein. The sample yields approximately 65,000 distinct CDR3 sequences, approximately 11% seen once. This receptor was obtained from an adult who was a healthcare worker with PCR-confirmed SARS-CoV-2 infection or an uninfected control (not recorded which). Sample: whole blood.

The CDR3 bases are TGTGCCAGCAGCTTAGCAGTTAACTATGGCTACACCTTC. It translates to CASSLAVNYGYTF. The gene calls are TRBV7-9 and TRBJ1-2; D is undetermined. CDR1 is SEHNR and CDR2 is FQNEAQ in the germline V gene (reference sequence). Trimming removed 0 bases from V and 1 base from J, with 3 bases in between. This CDR3 is built from 13 residues.